This passage covers 31 T cell receptor beta chains from one sample sequenced in a study of technical replicates of blood from several donors. Generated by immunoSEQ multiplex PCR, the TCRdb table keeps only in-frame clones and is missing some. The sample holds almost 90,000 clones, approximately 96% seen once. Sequenced sample: T cells isolated from PBMCs. All receptors derive from a human donor in good health.

The V and J genes are TRBV28 and TRBJ2-7, with D uncertain. The CDR3 sequence is 12 residues long. Germline CDR1 MDHEN, CDR2 SYDVKM. V was pared by 1 base and J by 3 bases, with 4 bases between. CDR3 amino acids: CASSLYSYEQYF. The CDR3, as DNA: TGTGCCAGCAGTTTATACAGCTACGAGCAGTACTTC.

This clone was recorded once. The chain carries TRBV6-5 and TRBJ1-1; tentative D call: TRBD1 (6 bases). In germline, CDR1 is MNHEY, CDR2 SVGAGI. The V end lost 1 base, the J end lost 8 bases, and 14 bases lay between the germline ends. The CDR3 contains 14 residues. In DNA, the CDR3 is TGTGCCAGCAGTTACTTGGACAGTGTAGAGGAAGCTTTCTTT. Its translation is CASSYLDSVEEAFF.

The chain is built from TRBV5-1 and TRBJ2-1, with a possible D match to TRBD1 (5 bases). Per germline, CDR1 SGHRS and CDR2 YFSETQ. This CDR3 is 14 amino acids long. Trimming removed 0 bases at V and 15 bases at J, with 19 bases between. The CDR3 is CASSLGGQGTNLFF. CDR3 in DNA: TGCGCCAGCAGCTTGGGGGGCCAGGGAACAAATCTGTTCTTC.

This chain joins TRBV19 and TRBJ2-7; TRBD2 is a possible D gene (5 bases). Germline CDR1 and CDR2: LNHDA and SQIVND (reference sequence). This CDR3 region has 18 residues. V was shortened by 5 bases and J by 0 bases, with 23 bases between the two germline ends. CDR3 in amino acids: CASSPHDYPRLGSYEQYF. CDR3 DNA: TGTGCCAGTAGTCCTCATGACTACCCAAGGTTGGGCTCCTACGAGCAGTACTTC.

This clone was seen only once. The CDR3 reads CSVAIGQGPETQYF. CDR3 DNA sequence: TGCAGCGTGGCCATAGGACAGGGCCCAGAGACCCAGTACTTC. The chain has TRBV29-1 and TRBJ2-5, with TRBD1 matching 8 bases. V lost 6 bases and J lost 4; bases outside the gene matches: 10. This CDR3 region has 14 residues. In germline, CDR1 is SQVTM, CDR2 ANQGSEA.

The V call is TRBV6-1, the J call TRBJ2-1, with D tentatively TRBD2 (5 bases). The V end was cut by 4 bases, the J end by 6 bases, with 13 bases between. The CDR3 length is 14 residues. Germline V gene data show CDR1 as MNHNS and CDR2 as SASEGT. The CDR3 DNA sequence: TGTGCCAGCAGTGTTCGGGCCGCGGGCAATGAGCAGTTCTTC. It translates to CASSVRAAGNEQFF.

The chain carries TRBV19 and TRBJ1-5; 7 nucleotides agree with TRBD1. J lost 2 bases, V lost 9 bases, and 4 bases had no gene match. CDR3 length: 13 amino acids. Germline loops: CDR1 LNHDA, CDR2 SQIVND (reference sequence). The CDR3 loop reads CASRGQRNQPQHF. As DNA, the CDR3 is TGTGCCAGCAGGGGACAGCGCAATCAGCCCCAGCATTTT. The complete variable domain, with remaining parts taken from reference TRBV19 and TRBJ1-5, reads DGGITQSPKYLFRKEGQNVTLSCEQNLNHDAMYWYRQDPGQGLRLIYYSQIVNDFQKGDIAEGYSVSREKKESFPLTVTSAQKNPTAFYLCASRGQRNQPQHFGDGTRLSIL.

The chain employs TRBV5-1 and TRBJ2-5, with D perhaps TRBD1 (6 bases). Looked up from germline, CDR1 is SGHRS and CDR2 is YFSETQ. This CDR3 spans 15 amino acids. V shed 4 bases and J shed 1 base, with 14 bases lying between them. Here the CDR3 DNA reads TGCGCCAGCAGCCAGGGGAGTGGAAGCCAAGAGACCCAGTACTTC. It translates to CASSQGSGSQETQYF.

Written as DNA, the CDR3 is TGTGCCAGCAGCTTGGGGGGGCCTCTTAATGAAAAACTGTTTTTT. Translating it yields CASSLGGPLNEKLFF. V and J are TRBV5-5 and TRBJ1-4; D is possibly TRBD1 (6 bases). Trimming removed 0 bases at V and 4 bases at J, with 10 bases between. Germline V gene sequence: CDR1 SGHKS, CDR2 YYEKEE (reference sequence). The CDR3 contains 15 residues.

The rearrangement joins TRBV11-2 to TRBJ2-1, with 11 positions matching TRBD2. The CDR3 extends over 17 amino acids. J lost 8 bases, V lost 0 bases, and 9 bases had no gene match. Germline loops: CDR1 SGHAT, CDR2 FQNNGV. Here the CDR3 DNA reads TGTGCCAGCAGCTTAGAGGGACTAGCGGCAAGCGGGGATGAGCAGTTCTTC. The encoded protein is CASSLEGLAASGDEQFF.

As DNA, the CDR3 is TGTGCCAGTGGTCCTCCAGGGAAGGGCACTGAAGCTTTCTTT. It translates to CASGPPGKGTEAFF. The chain combines TRBV19 with TRBJ1-1; TRBD1 might be the D (5 bases). The CDR3 is 14 amino acids. Between the trimmed V and J ends, which lost 8 bases and 4 bases, there was a span of 17 bases. The germline CDR1 and CDR2 sequences are LNHDA and SQIVND (reference sequence).

The rearrangement uses TRBV6-1 and TRBJ1-6; D not resolved. The CDR3 contains 15 residues. CDR1 is MNHNS and CDR2 is SASEGT in the germline V gene. V dropped 7 bases and J dropped 0 bases, with 10 bases sitting between them. This chain's CDR3 is CASTPLSSYNSPLHF. The CDR3 bases are TGTGCCAGCACCCCGCTAAGCTCCTATAATTCACCCCTCCACTTT.

This sequence joins TRBV27 and TRBJ2-3; TRBD1 aligns across 8 bases. This CDR3 comprises 17 residues. Per the germline V gene, CDR1 is MNHEY and CDR2 is SMNVEV (reference sequence). V shed 5 bases and J 1 base; nucleotides not matched to a gene: 11. CDR3 bases: TGTGCCAGCAGTCCGGACAGGGAAGAGCTTGGCACAGATACGCAGTATTTT. It yields the protein CASSPDREELGTDTQYF.

The chain couples TRBV29-1 to TRBJ1-5; the D gene is possibly TRBD1 (5 bases). Trimming removed 7 bases from V and 3 bases from J, with 13 bases in between. The germline CDR1 and CDR2 sequences are SQVTM and ANQGSEA. The CDR3 has 13 amino acids. The CDR3, as DNA: TGCAGCGCCGGAGCAGGGAACAATCAGCCCCAGCATTTT. This sequence encodes CSAGAGNNQPQHF.

The chain is built from TRBV7-9 and TRBJ2-7, with 8 bases aligning to TRBD1. This CDR3 comprises 15 residues. Germline V gene sequence: CDR1 SEHNR, CDR2 FQNEAQ (reference sequence). The V segment lost 5 bases and the J segment 4 bases; nucleotides outside the gene matches: 10. The CDR3 here is CASSPGTGNFYEQYF. CDR3 DNA: TGTGCCAGCAGCCCGGGGACAGGAAATTTTTACGAGCAGTACTTC.

This chain uses TRBV11-1 with TRBJ2-3, with 7 bases that match TRBD1. This CDR3 contains 16 residues. The V gene's germline CDR1 is SGHAT and CDR2 FQDESV (reference sequence). V gave up 3 bases and J gave up 0 bases; unmatched junction bases: 6. The CDR3 DNA is TGTGCCAGCAGCTTCCCCGGGACAGTAAGCACAGATACGCAGTATTTT. This encodes CASSFPGTVSTDTQYF.

This chain uses TRBV27 with TRBJ1-5, with 7 nucleotides matching TRBD1. CDR3 length equals 15 residues. Germline trimming cut 3 bases from V and 4 bases from J; bases unmatched to any gene: 6. Per the germline V gene, CDR1 is MNHEY and CDR2 is SMNVEV (reference sequence). The CDR3 sequence: CASSFSPGGNQPQHF. CDR3 DNA sequence: TGTGCCAGCAGTTTCTCCCCAGGGGGAAATCAGCCCCAGCATTTT.

The chain is built from TRBV4-1 and TRBJ2-1; 8 positions agree with TRBD2. CDR3 length equals 17 residues. The trim removed 2 bases at V and 5 bases at J, leaving 11 bases unmatched. CDR1 is MGHRA and CDR2 is YSYEKL in the germline V gene. This chain's CDR3 is CASSQPPRGGLHNEQFF. The CDR3 DNA is TGCGCCAGCAGCCAACCACCTCGGGGGGGCCTCCACAATGAGCAGTTCTTC.

The CDR3 nucleotides read TGTGCCAGCAGCCAAGAATACTACACCGGGGAGCTGTTTTTT. This codes for CASSQEYYTGELFF. The chain couples TRBV14 to TRBJ2-2; the D is unclear. Per germline, CDR1 SGHDN and CDR2 FVKESK. The CDR3 is 14 amino acids. V was trimmed by 0 bases and J by 3 bases, leaving 5 bases between them.

This chain connects TRBV2 to TRBJ1-1; TRBD1 agrees at 8 bases. V shed 6 bases and J 4 bases; nucleotides not matched to a gene: 7. Germline V lookup: CDR1 SNHLY, CDR2 FYNNEI. The CDR3 is made up of 14 amino acids. CDR3 sequence (DNA): TGTGCCAGCAGCGGAGCAGGGGGCGGCACTGAAGCTTTCTTT. Its translation is CASSGAGGGTEAFF.

This chain uses TRBV18 with TRBJ2-1; 12 bases are a match to TRBD2. The V gene's germline CDR1 is KGHSH and CDR2 LQKENI. V was clipped by 1 base and J by 1 base; unmatched bases: 11. The CDR3 is 20 amino acids. Here the CDR3 reads CASSPLPSRLAGESYNEQFF. The CDR3 nucleotides read TGTGCCAGCTCACCACTTCCGTCTCGACTAGCGGGAGAATCCTACAATGAGCAGTTCTTC.

The chain joins TRBV5-6 to TRBJ2-3, with no clear D. CDR1 SGHDT and CDR2 YYEEEE come from the germline V gene. The CDR3 contains 12 residues. Trimming left V 2 bases short and J 8 bases short, with 9 bases between. CDR3 in amino acids: CASSLDGSTQYF. CDR3 coding DNA: TGTGCCAGCAGCTTAGATGGTAGTACGCAGTATTTT.

The chain is built from TRBV4-1 and TRBJ1-1; the match to TRBD1 covers 8 bases. The V and J ends lost 6 bases and 3 bases, in that order; junction bases with no gene match: 9. The CDR3 spans 15 residues. Per germline, CDR1 MGHRA and CDR2 YSYEKL. The CDR3 bases are TGCGCCAGCAGTCTCAGGGGGCAGGGGGACACTGAAGCTTTCTTT. Translating it yields CASSLRGQGDTEAFF.

The chain recombines TRBV5-6 with TRBJ2-5; 10 bases are shared with TRBD2. V was pared by 3 bases and J by 2 bases, with 4 bases of the junction left unmatched. The CDR3 has 15 residues. CDR1 and CDR2 (germline): SGHDT, YYEEEE. The CDR3 spells CASSYLSGGQETQYF. The CDR3 DNA reads TGTGCCAGCAGCTACCTTAGCGGGGGGCAAGAGACCCAGTACTTC. The entire variable domain, with the rest obtained from reference TRBV5-6 and TRBJ2-5, is as follows: DAGVTQSPTHLIKTRGQQVTLRCSPKSGHDTVSWYQQALGQGPQFIFQYYEEEERQRGNFPDRFSGHQFPNYSSELNVNALLLGDSALYLCASSYLSGGQETQYFGPGTRLLVL.

This chain connects TRBV9 to TRBJ2-1; 7 nucleotides align to TRBD2. The CDR3 sequence is 15 residues long. Germline V lookup: CDR1 SGDLS, CDR2 YYNGEE. J lost 10 bases, V lost 3 bases, and 13 bases had no gene match. The CDR3 loop is CASSAKAGTSKEQFF. The DNA for the CDR3 is TGTGCCAGCAGCGCCAAAGCGGGGACTTCGAAAGAGCAGTTCTTC. The full variable domain, with the rest looked up from reference TRBV9 and TRBJ2-1, is DSGVTQTPKHLITATGQRVTLRCSPRSGDLSVYWYQQSLDQGLQFLIQYYNGEERAKGNILERFSAQQFPDLHSELNLSSLELGDSALYFCASSAKAGTSKEQFFGPGTRLTVL.

This clone was counted a single time. The chain recombines TRBV28 with TRBJ2-7, with D perhaps matching TRBD1 (5 bases). Germline V gives CDR1 MDHEN, CDR2 SYDVKM. Deletions cut 1 base from V and 1 base from J, with 8 bases between. This CDR3 spans 14 amino acids. The CDR3 DNA follows: TGTGCCAGCAGTTTATTAGCAGGGTCCTACGAGCAGTACTTC. It is translated as CASSLLAGSYEQYF.

DNA of the CDR3: TGTGCCAGCAGTGTGGGGGGACAGGGGACCTCTGGAAACACCATATATTTT. As protein: CASSVGGQGTSGNTIYF. This chain joins TRBV28 and TRBJ1-3; 10 nucleotides agree with TRBD1. This CDR3 comprises 17 residues. The trim removed 5 bases at V and 0 bases at J, leaving 7 bases unmatched. The germline gives CDR1 MDHEN, CDR2 SYDVKM.

The rearrangement links TRBV28 to TRBJ2-7; 9 positions match TRBD2. Germline CDR1 is MDHEN and CDR2 is SYDVKM. There are 14 residues in the CDR3. V was pared by 5 bases and J by 5 bases, with 7 bases of the junction left unmatched. Here the CDR3 reads CASSPQREVHEQYF. In DNA form, the CDR3 reads TGTGCCAGCAGTCCCCAGCGGGAGGTCCACGAGCAGTACTTC.

The J gene is TRBJ2-5, the V gene TRBV19; 8 bases are shared with TRBD2. J lost 4 bases, V lost 3 bases, and 4 bases had no gene match. Germline V gene data show CDR1 as LNHDA and CDR2 as SQIVND (reference sequence). This CDR3 region has 14 residues. CDR3 protein: CASSITGGTETQYF. As DNA, the CDR3 is TGTGCCAGTAGTATCACGGGAGGGACAGAGACCCAGTACTTC.

The chain is built from TRBV27 and TRBJ1-1; 9 nucleotides align to TRBD1. This CDR3 has 18 amino acids. CDR1 is MNHEY, CDR2 SMNVEV, per germline (reference sequence). Losses at the gene ends were 5 bases for V and 3 bases for J; bases not matched to a gene: 16. The CDR3 DNA reads as TGTGCCAGCAGTCCGACGGGACAGGGTAGACCGTCGGACACTGAAGCTTTCTTT. Translation: CASSPTGQGRPSDTEAFF.

This chain joins TRBV7-9 and TRBJ2-3; TRBD2 matches 7 bases. V was pared by 8 bases and J by 7 bases, with 15 bases of the junction left unmatched. CDR1 is SEHNR and CDR2 is FQNEAQ in the germline V gene (reference sequence). The CDR3 consists of 15 residues. CDR3 sequence reads: CASAQASGHFNTQYF. In DNA, the CDR3 is TGTGCCAGCGCCCAGGCTAGCGGACACTTTAATACGCAGTATTTT.